These 4 T cell receptor beta chains share one sample of origin, sequenced in a study of T cell responses to AZD1222 COVID-19 vaccine. Some clones are missing from TCRdb's copy, which holds only in-frame ones; the method was immunoSEQ multiplex PCR. The sample contains 110,000 to 150,000 clones, just under 95% of which appear only once. The sample was peripheral blood, taken after recovery from COVID-19. The receptors derive from an adult who had recovered from COVID-19.

The gene calls are TRBV28 and TRBJ1-2; D might be TRBD1 (5 bases). Trimming took 1 base from V and 7 from J, leaving 19 bases between them. Germline loops: CDR1 MDHEN, CDR2 SYDVKM. There are 16 residues in the CDR3. The CDR3 spells CASSLFSRLGRGGYTF. In DNA form, the CDR3 reads TGTGCCAGCAGTTTATTCAGCCGACTGGGGAGGGGTGGCTACACCTTC.

J is TRBJ2-3 and V is TRBV5-1; TRBD2 aligns across 9 bases. The CDR3 is made up of 15 amino acids. Trimming took 3 bases from V and 3 from J; bases not matched to a gene: 5. The germline V gene has CDR1 SGHRS and CDR2 YFSETQ. The CDR3 loop is CASSSGGRGTDTQYF. In DNA form, the CDR3 reads TGCGCCAGCAGCTCAGGCGGGAGGGGAACAGATACGCAGTATTTT.

V gene TRBV10-3 combines with J gene TRBJ2-1; no definite D call. From germline, CDR1 is ENHRY and CDR2 SYGVKD. The CDR3 covers 15 residues. With 0 bases removed from V and 3 bases from J, the gap between germline ends came to 9 bases. CDR3 sequence (DNA): TGTGCCATCAGTGAGTCGAATCCGAGCTACAATGAGCAGTTCTTC. This codes for CAISESNPSYNEQFF.

The rearrangement uses TRBV18 and TRBJ1-4; D unresolved. V was shortened by 0 bases and J by 8 bases, with 13 bases between the two germline ends. CDR1 and CDR2 from the germline V gene are KGHSH and LQKENI. The CDR3 has 15 amino acids. The chain's CDR3 is CASSPPERVGEKLFF. The CDR3 DNA sequence: TGTGCCAGCTCACCACCGGAACGGGTAGGGGAAAAACTGTTTTTT.